These T cell receptor beta chains were read from a single sample in a study of blood T cell repertoires in COVID-19. Repertoires were generated with immunoSEQ multiplex PCR, while TCRdb's copy carries only in-frame clones and drops some. In the table there are some 300,000 clones, roughly 86% of which are singletons. The source material was PBMCs or T cells enriched from blood (not recorded which). These TCRs come from a woman aged 25-40 years who had recovered from COVID-19. The CDR3 runs from the conserved cysteine through the conserved F or W. The order of the fields is J gene, D gene, V gene, clone size, CDR3 protein, CDR3 DNA. The D gene is left open where the match is weak. Clone size is given for some rows only: seen once, a few or many times, or a class if the clone is expanded.

TRBJ2-7 NA TRBV5-4 NA CASSLGDSLAYEQYF TGTGCCAGCAGCCTGGGGGACTCACTAGCCTACGAGCAGTACTTC
TRBJ1-5 NA TRBV27 NA CASRDAGAGDQPQHF TGTGCCAGCAGGGACGCAGGGGCTGGGGATCAGCCCCAGCATTTT
TRBJ1-1 NA TRBV6-5 few CAGGAQFTEAFF TGTGCCGGGGGCGCGCAGTTCACTGAAGCTTTCTTT
TRBJ2-3 NA TRBV6-5 NA CASSYVGALNSTQYF TGTGCCAGCAGTTATGTGGGGGCGCTCAACTCTACGCAGTATTTT
TRBJ2-7 TRBD2 TRBV30 NA CAWSFSLTSGISYEQYF TGTGCCTGGAGTTTTTCCCTGACTAGCGGGATTTCCTACGAGCAGTACTTC
TRBJ2-3 TRBD2 TRBV3-1/TRBV3-2 NA CASSPPAGGTDTQYF TGTGCCAGCAGTCCACCAGCGGGAGGCACAGATACGCAGTATTTT
TRBJ2-2 TRBD2 TRBV7-9 NA CASSSASGNEVTGELFF TGTGCCAGCAGCTCGGCTAGCGGGAATGAAGTCACCGGGGAGCTGTTTTTT
TRBJ2-7 NA TRBV18 NA CASSPTDTYEQYF TGTGCCAGCTCACCAACGGACACCTACGAGCAGTACTTC
TRBJ1-1 NA TRBV12-3/TRBV12-4 NA CASSLGTTVEAFF TGTGCCAGCAGTTTAGGGACAACAGTAGAAGCTTTCTTT
TRBJ2-1 TRBD2 TRBV5-1 NA CATQLEGGIEQFF TGCGCCACGCAGCTGGAGGGAGGGATTGAGCAGTTCTTC
TRBJ2-1 TRBD2 TRBV28 NA CASTHLGGDEQFF TGTGCCAGCACTCACTTGGGGGGGGATGAGCAGTTCTTC
TRBJ1-2 NA TRBV18 NA CASSPRGIYYGYTF TGTGCCAGCTCCCCCAGGGGTATTTACTATGGCTACACCTTC
TRBJ2-7 NA TRBV20-1 few CSAMGPYEQYF TGCAGTGCCATGGGGCCATACGAGCAGTACTTC
TRBJ1-1 NA TRBV19 NA CASSARGPEAFF TGTGCCAGTAGTGCCAGGGGCCCTGAAGCTTTCTTT
TRBJ1-3 TRBD1 TRBV2 NA CASSGSGGTIYF TGTGCCAGCAGTGGGTCAGGGGGTACCATATATTTT
TRBJ1-5 NA TRBV19 NA CASSIGAGREDQPQHF TGTGCCAGTAGTATAGGGGCAGGGAGGGAAGATCAGCCCCAGCATTTT
TRBJ2-1 TRBD1 TRBV7-9 NA CASSYGDSFLFF TGTGCCAGCAGCTATGGGGACAGCTTTTTGTTCTTC
TRBJ2-3 NA TRBV3-1/TRBV3-2 NA CASSHLTGRDRRTQYF TGTGCCAGCAGCCACCTTACTGGGCGAGACCGCCGGACGCAGTATTTT
TRBJ1-1 TRBD1 TRBV7-9 NA CASSYPDRGLEAFF TGTGCCAGCAGCTATCCGGACAGGGGTCTTGAAGCTTTCTTT
TRBJ2-1 TRBD2 TRBV4-1 NA CASRVGTSGSNEQFF TGCGCCAGCAGAGTAGGGACTAGCGGGAGTAATGAGCAGTTCTTC
TRBJ2-1 TRBD2 TRBV30 NA CAWRGSGRVDEQFF TGTGCCTGGAGGGGTAGCGGGAGGGTCGATGAGCAGTTCTTC
TRBJ2-7 TRBD2 TRBV5-1 NA CASSSGPGREQYF TGCGCCAGCAGCTCCGGGCCCGGGAGGGAGCAGTACTTC
TRBJ1-6 TRBD1 TRBV9 few CASSVAGTGVSPLHF TGTGCCAGCAGCGTAGCCGGGACAGGGGTTTCACCCCTCCACTTT
TRBJ2-5 TRBD1 TRBV7-7 NA CASSLGTGGGQETQYF TGTGCTAGCAGCTTAGGGACAGGGGGAGGACAAGAGACCCAGTACTTC
TRBJ2-3 TRBD1 TRBV27 NA CASKTRQGVRDTQYF TGTGCCAGCAAGACCCGCCAGGGGGTCCGAGATACGCAGTATTTT
TRBJ2-7 NA TRBV20-1 NA CSARAEIEQYF TGCAGTGCGCGAGCGGAGATCGAGCAGTACTTC
TRBJ2-2 NA TRBV28 once CASSIGTDPNTGELFF TGTGCCAGCAGCATCGGAACAGATCCGAACACCGGGGAGCTGTTTTTT
TRBJ2-5 NA TRBV5-1 NA CASSLETAQETQYF TGCGCCAGCAGCTTGGAGACAGCACAAGAGACCCAGTACTTC
TRBJ2-1 NA TRBV7-9 NA CAGQINNEQFF TGTGCCGGACAGATTAACAATGAGCAGTTCTTC
TRBJ2-2 TRBD2 TRBV5-6 NA CASRWGLATTTGELFF TGTGCCAGCAGATGGGGACTAGCGACAACCACCGGGGAGCTGTTTTTT
TRBJ2-3 NA TRBV14 few CASSPFTDTQYF TGTGCCAGCAGCCCCTTCACAGATACGCAGTATTTT
TRBJ2-7 TRBD2 TRBV10-3 NA CAINREGRGEQYF TGTGCCATCAACCGGGAGGGCCGTGGCGAGCAGTACTTC
TRBJ1-4 TRBD1 TRBV5-1 once CASSLSRDSQTTNEKLFF TGCGCCAGCAGCTTGTCACGGGACAGTCAGACAACTAATGAAAAACTGTTTTTT
TRBJ2-7 TRBD2 TRBV27 few CASSYGTSGSYEQYF TGTGCCAGCAGTTACGGGACTAGCGGGAGTTACGAGCAGTACTTC
TRBJ1-5 TRBD1 TRBV28 NA CASWGQDNQPQHF TGTGCCAGCTGGGGACAGGACAATCAGCCCCAGCATTTT
TRBJ2-3 TRBD2 TRBV6-5 few CASSYGRATDTQYF TGTGCCAGCAGTTACGGGAGGGCCACAGATACGCAGTATTTT
TRBJ1-1 TRBD1 TRBV18 few CASSPPGTGMNTEAFF TGTGCCAGCTCACCACCGGGGACAGGGATGAACACTGAAGCTTTCTTT
TRBJ2-1 TRBD2 TRBV27 few CASSPRLAGEPNEQFF TGTGCCAGCAGTCCTAGACTAGCGGGGGAACCCAATGAGCAGTTCTTC
TRBJ2-5 TRBD2 TRBV11-2 NA CASKSYELAKETQYF TGTGCCAGCAAATCTTATGAACTAGCGAAAGAGACCCAGTACTTC
TRBJ2-1 TRBD2 TRBV6-6 NA CASSLYQTSGPYNEQFF TGTGCCAGCAGTCTCTACCAGACTAGCGGACCCTACAATGAGCAGTTCTTC
TRBJ2-4 NA TRBV3-1/TRBV3-2 NA CASSQSGLPNIQYF TGTGCCAGCAGCCAATCGGGACTGCCTAACATTCAGTACTTC
TRBJ1-5 NA TRBV19 NA CASKNPGFMAQHF TGTGCCAGTAAAAATCCGGGGTTCATGGCCCAGCATTTT
TRBJ2-7 TRBD2 TRBV27 few CASSLIREGGEQYF TGTGCCAGCAGTTTAATTCGGGAGGGGGGCGAGCAGTACTTC
TRBJ2-3 NA TRBV7-3 NA CASSLEYTDTQYF TGTGCCAGCAGTCTAGAATACACAGATACGCAGTATTTT
TRBJ1-6 NA TRBV6-5 once CASSPFGGVNSPLHF TGTGCCAGCAGTCCCTTCGGGGGAGTCAATTCACCCCTCCACTTT
TRBJ2-1 NA TRBV30 NA CAWTGGYNEQFF TGTGCCTGGACCGGCGGGTACAATGAGCAGTTCTTC
TRBJ1-5 NA TRBV7-2 NA CASSLGTGGGAYSNQPQHF TGTGCCAGCAGCTTAGGTACCGGCGGGGGGGCCTATAGCAATCAGCCCCAGCATTTT
TRBJ2-3 NA TRBV5-1 NA CASTRGELQRDTQYF TGCGCCAGCACCAGGGGGGAGCTCCAGAGAGATACGCAGTATTTT
TRBJ2-3 TRBD2 TRBV18 NA CASSPAASGSLTDTQYF TGTGCCAGCTCACCAGCGGCTAGCGGGAGTCTGACAGATACGCAGTATTTT